Listed here is a single T cell receptor beta chain. Sequencing used immunoSEQ multiplex PCR; TCRdb keeps in-frame clones, though not all of them. The sample records 12,000 or so clones, 86% being singletons. Trimming removed 5 bases from V and 5 bases from J; junction bases left unmatched: 14. This CDR3 spans 16 amino acids. The germline CDR1 and CDR2 sequences are MGHRA and YSYEKL. This specimen belongs to a study of T cell changes during pregnancy in multiple sclerosis. This sequence was found in a female donor in good health, enrolled as a control in a pregnancy study. V usage is TRBV4-1 and J usage is TRBJ2-7; 8 bases are shared with TRBD2. This specimen consisted of CD8+ T cells from peripheral blood mononuclear cells, obtained in the second trimester of pregnancy. The CDR3 loop is CASSADSGTWPDEQYF. The CDR3 DNA reads TGCGCCAGCAGCGCCGATAGCGGGACTTGGCCCGACGAGCAGTACTTC.